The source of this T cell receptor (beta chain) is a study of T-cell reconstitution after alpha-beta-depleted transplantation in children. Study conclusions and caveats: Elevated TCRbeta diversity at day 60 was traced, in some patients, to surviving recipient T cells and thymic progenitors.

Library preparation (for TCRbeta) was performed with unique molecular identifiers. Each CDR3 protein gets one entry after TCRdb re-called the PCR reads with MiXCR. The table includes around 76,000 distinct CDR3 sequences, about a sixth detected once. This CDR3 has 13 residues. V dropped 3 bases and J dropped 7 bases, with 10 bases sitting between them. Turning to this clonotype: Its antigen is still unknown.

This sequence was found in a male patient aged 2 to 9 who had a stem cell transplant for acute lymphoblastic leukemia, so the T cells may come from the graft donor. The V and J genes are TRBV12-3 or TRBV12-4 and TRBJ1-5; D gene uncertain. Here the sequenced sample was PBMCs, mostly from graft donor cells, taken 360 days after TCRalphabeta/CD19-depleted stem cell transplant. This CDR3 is CASSFLASQPQHF. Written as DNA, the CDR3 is TGTGCCAGCAGTTTCCTGGCTAGCCAGCCCCAGCATTTT.